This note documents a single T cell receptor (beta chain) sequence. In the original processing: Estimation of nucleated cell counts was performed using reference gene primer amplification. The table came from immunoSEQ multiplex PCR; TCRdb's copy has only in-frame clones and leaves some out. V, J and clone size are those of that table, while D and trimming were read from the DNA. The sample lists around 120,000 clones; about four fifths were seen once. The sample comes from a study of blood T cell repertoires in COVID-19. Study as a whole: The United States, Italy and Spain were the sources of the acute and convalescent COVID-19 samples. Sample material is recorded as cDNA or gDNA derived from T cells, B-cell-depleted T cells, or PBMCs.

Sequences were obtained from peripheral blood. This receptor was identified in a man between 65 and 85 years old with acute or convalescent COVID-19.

CDR3 in amino acids: CASSQRTENSPLHF. CDR3 nucleotides: TGCGCCAGCAGCCAACGGACAGAAAATTCACCCCTCCACTTT. The chain employs TRBV4-3 and TRBJ1-6; D possibly corresponds to TRBD1 (6 bases). Germline CDR1 LGHNA, CDR2 YSLEER. The CDR3 is 14 amino acids. Trimming shortened V by 2 bases and J by 7 bases, and 9 bases separated the two germline ends.